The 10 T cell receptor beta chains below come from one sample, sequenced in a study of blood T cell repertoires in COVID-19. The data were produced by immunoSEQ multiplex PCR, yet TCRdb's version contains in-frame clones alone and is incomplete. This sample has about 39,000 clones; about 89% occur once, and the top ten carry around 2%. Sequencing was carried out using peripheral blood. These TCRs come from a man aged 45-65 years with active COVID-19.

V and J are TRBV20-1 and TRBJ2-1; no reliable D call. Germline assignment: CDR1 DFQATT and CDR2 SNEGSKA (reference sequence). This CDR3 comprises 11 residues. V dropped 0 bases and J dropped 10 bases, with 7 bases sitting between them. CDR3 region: CSAREQEEQFF. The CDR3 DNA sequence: TGCAGTGCTAGAGAGCAGGAAGAGCAGTTCTTC.

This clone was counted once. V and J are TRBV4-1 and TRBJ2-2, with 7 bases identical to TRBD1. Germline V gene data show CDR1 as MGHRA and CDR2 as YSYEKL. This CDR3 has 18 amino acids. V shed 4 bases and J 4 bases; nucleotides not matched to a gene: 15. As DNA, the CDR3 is TGCGCCAGCAGCCTCCGGGGACAGCCCTCCTTTGCCACCGGGGAGCTGTTTTTT. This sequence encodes CASSLRGQPSFATGELFF.

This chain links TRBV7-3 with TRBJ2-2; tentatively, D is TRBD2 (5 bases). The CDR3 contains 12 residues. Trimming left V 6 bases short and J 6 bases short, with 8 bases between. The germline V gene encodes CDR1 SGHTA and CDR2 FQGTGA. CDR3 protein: CASSWRSGELFF. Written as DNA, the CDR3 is TGTGCCAGCAGTTGGAGGTCCGGGGAGCTGTTTTTT.

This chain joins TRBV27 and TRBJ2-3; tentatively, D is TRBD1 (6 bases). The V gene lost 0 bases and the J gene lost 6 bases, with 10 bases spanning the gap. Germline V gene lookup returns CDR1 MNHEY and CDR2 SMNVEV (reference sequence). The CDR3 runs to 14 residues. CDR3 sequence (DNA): TGTGCCAGCAGTTTATCGAGGCAGGGGGATACGCAGTATTTT. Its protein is CASSLSRQGDTQYF.

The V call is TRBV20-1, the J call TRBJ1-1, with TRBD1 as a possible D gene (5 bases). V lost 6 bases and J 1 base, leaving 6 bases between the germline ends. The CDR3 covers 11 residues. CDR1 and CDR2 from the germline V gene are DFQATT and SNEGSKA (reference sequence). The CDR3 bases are TGCAGTGCCAGGGAGAACACTGAAGCTTTCTTT. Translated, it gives CSARENTEAFF.

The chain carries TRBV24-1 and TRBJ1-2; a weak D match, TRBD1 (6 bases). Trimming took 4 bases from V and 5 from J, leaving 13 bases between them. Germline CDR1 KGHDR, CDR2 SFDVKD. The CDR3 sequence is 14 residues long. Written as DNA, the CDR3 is TGTGCCACCAGTGAGCCCGACAGGACTTATGGCTACACCTTC. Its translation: CATSEPDRTYGYTF.

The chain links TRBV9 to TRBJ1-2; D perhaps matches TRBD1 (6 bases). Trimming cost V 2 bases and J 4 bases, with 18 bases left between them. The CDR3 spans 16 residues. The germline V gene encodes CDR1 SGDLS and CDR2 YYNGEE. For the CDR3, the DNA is TGTGCCAGCAGCGTCACCTCAGGGGTAGGGCCCTATGGCTACACCTTC. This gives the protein CASSVTSGVGPYGYTF.

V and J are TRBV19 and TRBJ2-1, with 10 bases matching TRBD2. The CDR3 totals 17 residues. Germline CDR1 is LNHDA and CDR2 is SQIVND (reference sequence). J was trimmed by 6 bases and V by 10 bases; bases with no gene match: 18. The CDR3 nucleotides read TGTGCCACCTCGATACCCCATCTAGCGGGAGTGACCAATGAGCAGTTCTTC. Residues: CATSIPHLAGVTNEQFF.

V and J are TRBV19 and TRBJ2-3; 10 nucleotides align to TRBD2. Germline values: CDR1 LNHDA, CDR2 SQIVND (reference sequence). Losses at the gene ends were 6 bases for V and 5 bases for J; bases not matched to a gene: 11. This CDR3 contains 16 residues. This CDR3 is CASSGSLAGVGDTQYF. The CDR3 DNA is TGTGCCAGTAGCGGGAGTCTAGCGGGAGTGGGAGATACGCAGTATTTT.

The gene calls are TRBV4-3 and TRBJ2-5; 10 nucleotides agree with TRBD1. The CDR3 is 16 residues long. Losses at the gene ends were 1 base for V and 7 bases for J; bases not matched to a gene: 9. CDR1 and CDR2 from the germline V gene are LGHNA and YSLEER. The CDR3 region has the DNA TGCGCCAGCAGCCAAGCTGGAGGGGACAGGGGTGGGACCCAGTACTTC. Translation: CASSQAGGDRGGTQYF.